This TCR beta chain was sequenced during a study of blood T cell repertoires in COVID-19. Looking at the study overall: Sites in the United States, Italy and Spain provided acute and convalescent COVID-19 samples. PBMCs, B-cell-depleted T cells, or T cells provided the cDNA or gDNA that made up the material.

The authors' processing: The authors estimated nucleated cell counts from reference gene primer amplification. Clones were sequenced by immunoSEQ multiplex PCR, and TCRdb holds only the in-frame ones, with some missing. The D gene and trimming were derived from the DNA, and the V and J assignments and clone size from that table. The sample lists roughly 51,000 clones; 65% to 90% were seen once. The germline V gene has CDR1 LGHNA and CDR2 YNFKEQ. Trimming at V came to 3 bases and at J to 1 base, leaving 9 bases not matched to a gene. The CDR3 is made up of 18 amino acids. Sequenced sample: peripheral blood. This receptor was identified in an elderly woman with acute or convalescent COVID-19. This rearrangement joins TRBV4-2 to TRBJ2-6; 7 bases are shared with TRBD1. CDR3 sequence reads: CASSHLGGVLSGANVLTF. DNA for the CDR3: TGTGCCAGCAGCCACTTAGGGGGCGTCCTTTCTGGGGCCAACGTCCTGACTTTC.